Listed below are T cell receptor beta chains from one sample, sequenced in a study of radiotherapy plus CTLA-4 blockade in lung cancer. Libraries were prepared by immunoSEQ multiplex PCR; TCRdb keeps only in-frame clonotypes and omits some of them. The profile covers 30,000 to 40,000 clones, with under 85% appearing a single time and roughly 15% taken by the ten largest. The source material was peripheral blood, sampled from a patient treated with radiotherapy plus ipilimumab. The receptors stem from a human donor with non-small cell lung cancer that progressed on radiotherapy plus ipilimumab. Each CDR3 is given without its conserved first and last residue. Fields, in order: CDR3 length, J gene, D gene, V gene, CDR3 protein. D genes are given only for firm matches.

12 TRBJ1-2 TRBD1 TRBV29-1 SEWRLGGNYGYT
12 TRBJ2-2 NA TRBV4-1 ASSQKQNTGELF
10 TRBJ2-3 NA TRBV9 ASSFSADTQY
13 TRBJ2-7 TRBD2 TRBV28 ASSPKREGRHEQY
10 TRBJ1-2 NA TRBV7-9 ASSLTGDGYT
12 TRBJ2-2 NA TRBV2 ASRGQSYTGELF
10 TRBJ2-2 NA TRBV12-5 ASGSSTGELF
12 TRBJ2-7 NA TRBV7-9 ASSSPYVTYEQY
14 TRBJ1-1 NA TRBV4-1 ASSQEGTGLNTEAF
16 TRBJ2-2 TRBD2 TRBV9 ASSVSSGRAMGTGELF
15 TRBJ2-2 NA TRBV4-1 ASSQEGPSANTGELF
12 TRBJ1-2 NA TRBV9 ASSVVDRATGYT
9 TRBJ2-5 NA TRBV7-9 ASNVYETQY
10 TRBJ2-3 TRBD1 TRBV19 ASLGTGRAQY
12 TRBJ2-1 TRBD2 TRBV11-2 ASSLDGVAGGQF
10 TRBJ2-5 NA TRBV13 ASSSSTREQY
11 TRBJ2-7 NA TRBV9 ASRSQGTYEQY
10 TRBJ2-7 NA TRBV18 ASSPDGYEQY
14 TRBJ2-4 NA TRBV14 ASSQDTGSPKNIQY
12 TRBJ1-5 NA TRBV19 ASSIDGYNQPQH
13 TRBJ1-2 TRBD1 TRBV5-6 ASSLASAGGYGYT
13 TRBJ2-1 TRBD2 TRBV10-3 AISERLAGGNEQF
9 TRBJ1-1 NA TRBV28 ASQINREAF
13 TRBJ2-7 TRBD1 TRBV18 ASSPGTGATYEQY
13 TRBJ1-5 NA TRBV15 ATSRDLRGNQPQH
15 TRBJ1-2 NA TRBV2 ASSEARGTGNYYGYT
12 NA NA TRBV5-1 ASSLDQVFYEQY
11 TRBJ2-1 NA TRBV6-1 ASSESLTYEQF
12 TRBJ2-7 TRBD1 TRBV5-1 ASSATGTGAEQY
11 TRBJ1-1 NA TRBV2 ASSGFVNTEAF
13 TRBJ2-1 TRBD2 TRBV4-2 ASSQEASGYNEQF
12 TRBJ1-2 NA TRBV9 ASSPREGNYGYT
15 TRBJ1-2 NA TRBV15 ATSVFGRCGKTYGYT
9 TRBJ1-1 TRBD1 TRBV29-1 SVDRDTEAF
11 TRBJ1-5 TRBD1 TRBV6-1 ASARGLGQPQH
14 TRBJ2-1 NA TRBV7-2 ASSQHRAPSYNEQF
12 TRBJ2-7 TRBD1 TRBV27 ASSLDGTGYEQY